A selection of T cell receptor beta chains follows, all from one sample in a study of T cell responses to AZD1222 COVID-19 vaccine. Profiled with immunoSEQ multiplex PCR; TCRdb holds only in-frame clones, not every one. The profile shows under 170,000 clones, about 93% of them singletons. The input for sequencing was peripheral blood, taken 28 days after the second AZD1222 dose. Source of these receptors: an adult who received the AZD1222 COVID-19 vaccine. The CDR3 runs from the conserved cysteine through the conserved F or W. Each record gives: J gene, V gene, CDR3 protein.

TRBJ2-6	TRBV6-5	CASSSRGGSGANVLTF
TRBJ1-1	TRBV2	CASSEEVMNTEAFF
TRBJ2-5	TRBV5-1	CASSLGGYQETQYF
TRBJ2-2	TRBV27	CASSFSRTGMNTGELFF
TRBJ2-5	TRBV5-1	CASSAGLGLAAQETQYF
TRBJ1-5	TRBV19	CASTLDRGFNQPQHF
TRBJ2-1	TRBV7-6	CASSSPPGLDNEQFF
TRBJ2-7	TRBV21-1	CASSSGLAGGPRREQYF
TRBJ2-7	TRBV5-4	CASSRTSIPYEQYF
TRBJ1-1	TRBV4-1	CAATGALNTEAFF
TRBJ1-1	TRBV12-3/TRBV12-4	CASSPNTNTEAFF
TRBJ2-2	TRBV10-1	CASSRGGTGELFF
TRBJ1-1	TRBV10-3	CAIGQGAPSRPEAFF
TRBJ1-4	TRBV20-1	CSASVALGEKLFF
TRBJ2-1	TRBV6-4	CASSRTEYNEQFF
TRBJ2-2	TRBV7-9	CASSGGLAGEWNGELFF
TRBJ1-5	TRBV19	CASSITGKGNQPQHF
TRBJ1-1	TRBV10-3	CAIREDRNTEAFF
TRBJ1-1	TRBV7-9	CASSPGQSEGTEAFF
TRBJ2-7	TRBV6-2/TRBV6-3	CASSLLTGNLYYEQYF
TRBJ2-1	TRBV6-5	CASSYFSGSYNEQFF
TRBJ1-6	TRBV19	CASSPGQGDSPLHF
TRBJ2-2	TRBV7-6	CASSFSGRGRTGELFF